This TCR beta chain is drawn from a study of blood T cell repertoires in COVID-19. Across the whole study: T cells, B-cell-depleted T cells, or PBMCs supplied cDNA or gDNA.

Original processing methods: Estimation of nucleated cell counts was performed using reference gene primer amplification. The table came from immunoSEQ multiplex PCR; TCRdb's copy has only in-frame clones and leaves some out. V, J and clone size are taken as reported in that table, and D and trimming were inferred from the DNA itself. In the table there are over 95,000 clones, more than 80% of which are singletons. This clone appeared once. CDR1 and CDR2 from the germline V gene are SGHVS and FNYEAQ. V shed 2 bases, J shed 4 bases, and the junction held 11 bases outside the gene matches. This CDR3 is built from 18 residues.

Input material: peripheral blood. The TCR comes from a human donor in a cohort sampled during active COVID-19. V usage is TRBV7-6 and J usage is TRBJ2-3, with TRBD2 matching over 11 bases. The CDR3 reads CASSLRTLSGGASDTQYF. CDR3 in DNA: TGTGCCAGCAGCTTACGAACCCTTAGCGGGGGGGCATCAGATACGCAGTATTTT.